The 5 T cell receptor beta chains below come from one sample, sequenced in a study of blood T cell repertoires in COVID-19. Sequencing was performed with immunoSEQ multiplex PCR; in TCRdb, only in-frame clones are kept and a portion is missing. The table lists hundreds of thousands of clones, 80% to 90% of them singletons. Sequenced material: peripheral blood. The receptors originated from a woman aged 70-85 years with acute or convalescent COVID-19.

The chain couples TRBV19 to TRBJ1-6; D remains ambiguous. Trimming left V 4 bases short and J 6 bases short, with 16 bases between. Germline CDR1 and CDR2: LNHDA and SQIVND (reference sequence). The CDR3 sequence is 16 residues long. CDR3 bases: TGTGCCAGTAGTAGCAGGCCGGGAGAGACTAATTCACCCCTCCACTTT. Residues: CASSSRPGETNSPLHF.

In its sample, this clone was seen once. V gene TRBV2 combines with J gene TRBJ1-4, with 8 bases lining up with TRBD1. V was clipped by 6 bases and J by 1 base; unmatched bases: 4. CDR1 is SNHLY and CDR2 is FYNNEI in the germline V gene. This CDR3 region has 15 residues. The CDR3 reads CASRLQGVTNEKLFF. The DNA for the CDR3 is TGTGCCAGCAGGTTACAGGGGGTAACTAATGAAAAACTGTTTTTT.

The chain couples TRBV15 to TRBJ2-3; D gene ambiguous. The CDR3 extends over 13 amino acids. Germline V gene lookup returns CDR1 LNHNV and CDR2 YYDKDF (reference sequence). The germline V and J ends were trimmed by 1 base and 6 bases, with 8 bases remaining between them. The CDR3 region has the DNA TGTGCCACCAGCAGAGCAGCGCTGGATACGCAGTATTTT. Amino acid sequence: CATSRAALDTQYF.

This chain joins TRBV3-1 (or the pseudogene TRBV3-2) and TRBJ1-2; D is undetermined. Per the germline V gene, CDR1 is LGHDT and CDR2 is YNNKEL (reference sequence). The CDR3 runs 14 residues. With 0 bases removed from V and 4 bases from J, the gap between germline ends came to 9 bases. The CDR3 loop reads CASSQDPAGYGYTF. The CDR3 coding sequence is TGTGCCAGCAGCCAAGACCCCGCCGGCTATGGCTACACCTTC.

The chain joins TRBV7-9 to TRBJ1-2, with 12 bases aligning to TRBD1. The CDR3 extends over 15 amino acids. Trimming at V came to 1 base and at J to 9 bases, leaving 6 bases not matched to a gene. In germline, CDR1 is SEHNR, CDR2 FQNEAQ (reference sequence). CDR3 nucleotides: TGTGCCAGCAGCTTAGTGGGGACAGGGGGCCTTCGCTACACCTTC. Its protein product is CASSLVGTGGLRYTF.